This record concerns one T cell receptor beta chain sequence. This clone was picked up one time. Its antigen remains undetermined. It has no much larger one-base neighbor in the sample; base qualities were not kept. V is reduced by 4 bases and J by 4 bases, leaving a spacing of 22 bases between them. From cysteine to phenylalanine, the CDR3 is 17 amino acids long. Only the CDR3 DNA stays, 51 bases, in frame from base 1. The germline V gene supplies CDR1 LGHNA and CDR2 YNFKEQ. This entry is derived from a study of OX40 agonist ivuxolimab in advanced cancers. About the investigation overall: The costimulatory receptor OX40 (CD134) was targeted by ivuxolimab, a fully human IgG2 agonistic monoclonal antibody. The point of sequencing TCRbeta in the periphery was to test whether ivuxolimab changed TCR sequence diversity and drove clonal T-cell expansion. Prior anti-PD-1, anti-PD-L1 or anti-CTLA-4 therapy was permitted, and approximately 39% of dose-escalation patients had received checkpoint inhibitors. In the dose-escalation cohort, 70% to 90% of patients were male, and the mean age was around 60 years with a range of about 20 to 80. The paper describes the monotherapy dose-escalation part (N of about 52 patients) of the phase I trial of ivuxolimab. Of the roughly 52 dose-escalation patients, hepatocellular carcinoma was present in 19, melanoma in roughly 15, renal cell carcinoma in 9 and head and neck cancer in 9. Intravenous ivuxolimab was administered to patients every 2 weeks at six dose levels: 0.01, 0.1, 0.3, 1.5, 3 and 10 mg/kg. Partial responses occurred in three dose-escalation patients, of whom one had hepatocellular carcinoma and two had cutaneous melanoma.

To sequence the TCRbeta CDR3 region, genomic DNA was isolated from the sorted cells. The immunoSEQ Assay was used to sequence the TCRbeta CDR3 regions. TCRdb mirrors the immuneACCESS table, restricted to in-frame sequences. Some clones are absent from its copies; in checked studies, under half trace to an unresolved V gene, and the reason for the others is unknown. The table for this sample lists some 80,000 clones; over 75% of them were counted only once. Approximately 0.67% of the sample is in the top ten clones. The paper's findings and limits, for the study overall: After ivuxolimab, CD8+ T cells had more expanded clones than CD4+ T cells on average. The antigen specificity of the clonally expanded peripheral T cells was not determined. In the 0.1-3.0 mg/kg groups, partial responders had among the lowest normalized peripheral clonal expansion, particularly in CD8+ T cells. Low levels of normalized T-cell clonal expansion were also seen in some patients who did not respond. At doses of 0.1 to 3.0 mg/kg, clonal expansion of both CD4+ and CD8+ blood T cells was observed from baseline to week 6.

Patients with a history of autoimmune disease or receiving systemic immunosuppression were excluded from the trial. Peripheral blood for TCR sequencing was collected from all dose cohorts at baseline, on cycle 4 day 1, and on cycle 7 day 1. Samples were obtained from an open-label, multicenter, first-in-human phase I dose-escalation trial of ivuxolimab. The trial enrolled adults with locally advanced or metastatic head and neck squamous cell, hepatocellular, melanoma or renal cell carcinoma. CD4+ and CD8+ T cells were sorted separately from peripheral blood before TCR sequencing. The sequence derives from an adult with an advanced solid tumor such as melanoma, head and neck, liver or kidney cancer. Material: CD4+ or CD8+ T cells sorted from blood, obtained in a trial of the OX40 agonist ivuxolimab. The chain is encoded by TRBV4-2 joined to TRBJ2-5; the D gene is perhaps TRBD1, from 5 matching bases. This receptor has the CDR3 CASSPDGAAHNAETQYF. The DNA reads TGTGCCAGCAGCCCAGATGGGGCAGCGCACAACGCAGAGACCCAGTACTTC.